A single sample gave rise to the 26 T cell receptor beta chains below, sequenced in a study of response to subunit inactivated influenza vaccine. MiXCR was run by TCRdb on the RT-PCR reads, yielding one entry per CDR3 protein. The table shows roughly 650,000 distinct CDR3 sequences, with roughly 14% occurring only once. The sequencing here drew on PBMCs from blood, taken 11 to 12 days after vaccination. The receptors were gathered from a man aged 45-60 years who received an inactivated influenza vaccine.

This clonotype turned up a few times. The J gene is TRBJ2-7, the V gene TRBV10-3, with TRBD2 as a possible D gene (5 bases). With 3 bases removed from V and 2 bases from J, the gap between germline ends came to 8 bases. In germline, CDR1 is ENHRY, CDR2 SYGVKD. The CDR3 consists of 13 residues. This chain's CDR3 is CAISEGRTYEQYF. For the CDR3, the DNA is TGTGCCATCAGTGAAGGGAGAACCTACGAGCAGTACTTC.

This sequence joins TRBV5-5 and TRBJ2-3; 7 bases are shared with TRBD1. CDR3 length: 13 residues. Germline assignment: CDR1 SGHKS and CDR2 YYEKEE (reference sequence). Losses at the gene ends were 7 bases for V and 0 bases for J; bases not matched to a gene: 2. DNA for the CDR3: TGTGCCAGCGGGACAGCAAGCACAGATACGCAGTATTTT. It codes for CASGTASTDTQYF.

The chain is built from TRBV6-2 or TRBV6-3 and TRBJ2-7; no clear D gene. This CDR3 spans 12 amino acids. CDR1 is MNHEY and CDR2 is SVGEGT in the germline V gene. V lost 2 bases to trimming and J lost 3 bases, with 5 bases between them. Here the CDR3 DNA reads TGTGCCAGCAGTTACATGGACTACGAGCAGTACTTC. It encodes CASSYMDYEQYF.

This clonotype was detected only a few times. The chain combines TRBV6-5 with TRBJ2-3; D might be TRBD2 (5 bases). V lost 2 bases to trimming and J lost 5 bases, with 11 bases between them. Germline CDR1 is MNHEY and CDR2 is SVGAGI. This CDR3 comprises 14 residues. This CDR3 reads CASSYEGSKDTQYF. The CDR3 nucleotides are TGTGCCAGCAGTTACGAGGGTTCGAAAGATACGCAGTATTTT.

This clonotype has more than one count but fewer than ten. The chain joins TRBV6-1 to TRBJ2-3; perhaps D is TRBD1 or TRBD2 (6 bases each). V lost 6 bases to trimming and J lost 2 bases, with 12 bases between them. There are 14 residues in the CDR3. The germline gives CDR1 MNHNS, CDR2 SASEGT. CDR3 sequence reads: CASSERGATDTQYF. The CDR3 coding sequence is TGTGCCAGCAGCGAGAGGGGGGCCACAGATACGCAGTATTTT.

The CDR3 is CASSLGKNQPQHF. In DNA, the CDR3 is TGCGCCAGCAGCTTGGGCAAGAATCAGCCCCAGCATTTT. The rearrangement links TRBV5-1 to TRBJ1-5; D not certain. CDR3 length equals 13 residues. V was pared by 0 bases and J by 4 bases, with 5 bases between. Germline V CDR1 and CDR2: SGHRS, YFSETQ.

The chain combines TRBV20-1 with TRBJ2-6; D is undetermined. Trimming stripped 6 bases from V and 1 base from J, with 7 bases between. CDR3 length equals 13 residues. The germline gives CDR1 DFQATT, CDR2 SNEGSKA (reference sequence). The CDR3 DNA reads TGCAGTGCGGCAGGTTCTGGGGCCAACGTCCTGACTTTC. Its translation is CSAAGSGANVLTF.

This chain uses TRBV12-3 or TRBV12-4 with TRBJ2-5; tentatively, D is TRBD1 (6 bases). Trimming took off 6 bases at V and 5 bases at J, with 16 bases between the two ends. CDR3 length: 14 residues. CDR3 coding DNA: TGTGCCAGCAGAGGACAGCCCAATTATGAGACCCAGTACTTC. Translated, it gives CASRGQPNYETQYF.

The rearrangement uses TRBV28 and TRBJ1-1; tentative D call: TRBD1 (5 bases). Trimming cost V 8 bases and J 2 bases, with 18 bases left between them. Germline CDR1 MDHEN, CDR2 SYDVKM. The CDR3 covers 15 residues. The CDR3: CASGPQGFGNTEAFF. The CDR3 DNA reads as TGTGCCAGCGGGCCTCAGGGATTTGGAAACACTGAAGCTTTCTTT.

The chain has TRBV5-6 and TRBJ1-2; no clear D gene. V was cut by 4 bases and J by 5 bases, with 9 bases left in between. This CDR3 contains 12 residues. Germline CDR1 is SGHDT and CDR2 is YYEEEE. The DNA for the CDR3 is TGTGCCAGCAGCGTAGACAAGTATGGCTACACCTTC. This gives the protein CASSVDKYGYTF.

CDR3 residues: CASSLPSGGARSVEDTQYF. In nucleotides, the CDR3 is TGTGCCAGCAGTTTGCCTAGCGGGGGGGCACGGTCTGTAGAAGATACGCAGTATTTT. This sequence joins TRBV28 and TRBJ2-3; 12 bases fit TRBD2. Germline V gene lookup returns CDR1 MDHEN and CDR2 SYDVKM. Trimming cost V 3 bases and J 5 bases; bases outside gene matches: 15. The CDR3 extends over 19 amino acids.

This clonotype was counted a few times. The chain carries TRBV6-5 and TRBJ2-1; TRBD2 matches at 7 bases. The V gene's germline CDR1 is MNHEY and CDR2 SVGAGI. The CDR3 has 15 residues. V lost 2 bases, J lost 6 bases, and 7 bases stayed unmatched. The CDR3 DNA reads TGTGCCAGCAGTTACGCCCCACGGACTAGCAATGAGCAGTTCTTC. Its translation: CASSYAPRTSNEQFF.

In regard to this clonotype: At one of its ends the junction is not consistent with the germline gene, which may arise from a read error. CDR3 in amino acids: CASSLDALIGEQFF. In DNA, the CDR3 is TGTGCTAGCAGCTTAGATGCCCTGATCGGGGAGCAGTTCTTC. The chain couples TRBV7-7 to TRBJ2-1; D not resolved. The germline V gene has CDR1 SSHAT and CDR2 FNYEAQ (reference sequence). The CDR3 covers 14 residues.

This sequence joins TRBV10-2 and TRBJ2-5, with D tentatively TRBD1 or TRBD2 (5 bases each). The CDR3 is made up of 15 amino acids. V dropped 2 bases and J dropped 4 bases, with 14 bases sitting between them. From germline, CDR1 is WSHSY and CDR2 SAAADI. CDR3 nucleotides: TGCGCCAGCAGTGAGGGGACCGGGTGGCTAGAGACCCAGTACTTC. Encoded protein: CASSEGTGWLETQYF.

J is TRBJ2-3 and V is TRBV15, with a tentative D call TRBD1 (5 bases). The germline V gene has CDR1 LNHNV and CDR2 YYDKDF (reference sequence). The CDR3 consists of 16 residues. V dropped 0 bases and J dropped 0 bases, with 10 bases sitting between them. CDR3 residues: CATSRDPRASTDTQYF. The DNA of the CDR3 is TGTGCCACCAGCAGAGATCCCAGGGCTAGCACAGATACGCAGTATTTT.

This clonotype was recorded a few times. The chain carries TRBV11-2 and TRBJ1-4, with 8 bases lining up with TRBD1. Germline values: CDR1 SGHAT, CDR2 FQNNGV. V gave up 6 bases and J gave up 7 bases; unmatched junction bases: 7. CDR3 length equals 14 residues. As DNA, the CDR3 is TGTGCCAGCAGGCCGACAGGGGCAGGTGAAAAACTGTTTTTT. Its protein product is CASRPTGAGEKLFF.

CDR3 in amino acids: CSAYRASGTEAFF. In DNA, the CDR3 is TGCAGTGCGTACAGGGCCAGTGGCACTGAAGCTTTCTTT. This chain uses TRBV20-1 with TRBJ1-1, with D possibly TRBD1 on 6 matching bases. CDR1 DFQATT and CDR2 SNEGSKA come from the germline V gene (reference sequence). The CDR3 runs 13 residues. The V end lost 6 bases, the J end lost 4 bases, and 15 bases lay between the germline ends.

This clonotype appeared many times. J is TRBJ2-7 and V is TRBV7-2; no clear D. This CDR3 has 13 amino acids. In germline, CDR1 is SGHTA, CDR2 FQGNSA. With 2 bases removed from V and 3 bases from J, the gap between germline ends came to 8 bases. CDR3: CASSLNRNYEQYF. Here the CDR3 DNA reads TGTGCCAGCAGCTTAAACCGAAACTACGAGCAGTACTTC. Full variable domain (missing parts from reference TRBV7-2 and TRBJ2-7): GAGVSQSPSNKVTEKGKDVELRCDPISGHTALYWYRQSLGQGLEFLIYFQGNSAPDKSGLPSDRFSAERTGGSVSTLTIQRTQQEDSAVYLCASSLNRNYEQYFGPGTRLTVT.

In its sample, this clonotype was seen a few times. The chain uses TRBV20-1 and TRBJ2-7; a weak D match, TRBD2 (5 bases). Trimming took off 0 bases at V and 7 bases at J, with 19 bases between the two ends. The CDR3 has 15 amino acids. Germline lookup yields CDR1 DFQATT and CDR2 SNEGSKA (reference sequence). The CDR3 DNA sequence: TGCAGTGCTAGAGAGCCGGGGTCCGTATTCGGAGAGCAGTACTTC. It specifies CSAREPGSVFGEQYF.

This clonotype was seen a few times. V usage is TRBV11-2 and J usage is TRBJ2-1, with 12 nucleotides matching TRBD2. There are 17 residues in the CDR3. Per the germline V gene, CDR1 is SGHAT and CDR2 is FQNNGV. V was clipped by 3 bases and J by 6 bases; unmatched bases: 9. The CDR3 DNA reads TGTGCCAGCAGCTTGAGGAGGCTAGCGGGGGGGCCCAATGAGCAGTTCTTC. Translated: CASSLRRLAGGPNEQFF.

The J gene is TRBJ2-7, the V gene TRBV4-2; TRBD2 matches at 16 bases. CDR3 length: 16 residues. The V gene end was trimmed by 3 bases and the J gene end by 6 bases; junction bases not matched to a gene: 5. Per germline, CDR1 LGHNA and CDR2 YNFKEQ. The DNA for the CDR3 is TGTGCCAGCAGCCAGGGGACTAGCGGGAGGGCCAGCGAGCAGTACTTC. Protein product: CASSQGTSGRASEQYF.

The table lists this clonotype with a few counts. This chain uses TRBV4-3 with TRBJ2-2; a weak D match, TRBD2 (5 bases). This CDR3 contains 15 residues. V lost 1 base and J lost 6, with 12 bases in between. The germline V gene has CDR1 LGHNA and CDR2 YSLEER. The CDR3 here is CASSQGADLAGELFF. The DNA of the CDR3 is TGCGCCAGCAGCCAAGGGGCGGACTTGGCCGGGGAGCTGTTTTTT.

The CDR3 loop reads CASSGTLKHSYNEQFF. CDR3 coding DNA: TGTGCCAGCAGCGGGACTCTAAAACACTCCTACAATGAGCAGTTCTTC. The chain recombines TRBV7-7 with TRBJ2-1; perhaps TRBD2 as D (6 bases). Trimming left V 5 bases short and J 0 bases short, with 14 bases between. The germline V gene encodes CDR1 SSHAT and CDR2 FNYEAQ (reference sequence). This CDR3 is built from 16 residues.

In DNA, the CDR3 is TGTGCCAGTAGTAGGCTAGCGGGAGGTAACGTACAACACGAGCAGTACTTC. Its protein is CASSRLAGGNVQHEQYF. J is TRBJ2-7 and V is TRBV19; 11 bases align to TRBD2. Germline CDR1 is LNHDA and CDR2 is SQIVND (reference sequence). Germline trimming cut 4 bases from V and 5 bases from J; bases unmatched to any gene: 13. This CDR3 spans 17 amino acids.

This clonotype turned up a few times. The chain is built from TRBV28 and TRBJ1-2; the match to TRBD1 covers 8 bases. Looked up from germline, CDR1 is MDHEN and CDR2 is SYDVKM. With V trimmed by 4 bases and J by 2 bases, 6 bases remained unmatched. This CDR3 is built from 15 residues. The CDR3 DNA is TGTGCCAGCAGTTGGTCCTACAGGGGGAACTATGGCTACACCTTC. This gives the protein CASSWSYRGNYGYTF.

This clonotype was seen a handful of times. V usage is TRBV29-1 and J usage is TRBJ1-1; D is unresolved. This CDR3 has 13 amino acids. The ends were cut back, 4 bases at V and 4 bases at J, with 13 bases in the middle. Germline V gene data show CDR1 as SQVTM and CDR2 as ANQGSEA. In DNA form, the CDR3 reads TGCAGCGTTGTCCCCCAGCCGGCCACTGAAGCTTTCTTT. Its protein is CSVVPQPATEAFF.